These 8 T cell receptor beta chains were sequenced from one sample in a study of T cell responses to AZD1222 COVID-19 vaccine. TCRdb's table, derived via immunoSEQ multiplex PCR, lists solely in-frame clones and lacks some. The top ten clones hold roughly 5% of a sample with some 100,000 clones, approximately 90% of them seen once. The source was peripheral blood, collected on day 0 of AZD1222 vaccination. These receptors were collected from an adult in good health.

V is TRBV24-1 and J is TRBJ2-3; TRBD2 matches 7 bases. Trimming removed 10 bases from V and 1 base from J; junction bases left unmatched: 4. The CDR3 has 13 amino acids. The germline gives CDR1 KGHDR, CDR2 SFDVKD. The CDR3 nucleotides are TGTGCCACGAGCGGGATTGGCACAGATACGCAGTATTTT. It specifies CATSGIGTDTQYF.

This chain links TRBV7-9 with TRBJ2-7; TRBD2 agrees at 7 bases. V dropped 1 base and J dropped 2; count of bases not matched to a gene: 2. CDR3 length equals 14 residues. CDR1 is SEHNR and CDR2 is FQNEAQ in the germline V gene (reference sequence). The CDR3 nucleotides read TGTGCCAGCAGCTTAGTAGGGACTACCTACGAGCAGTACTTC. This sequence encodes CASSLVGTTYEQYF.

CDR3 in DNA: TGTGCCATCAGTGAGTCCGCTCCCGGGGGTGGACAGCCCCAGCATTTT. This sequence encodes CAISESAPGGGQPQHF. The chain has TRBV10-3 and TRBJ1-5; D possibly corresponds to TRBD1 (5 bases). Looked up from germline, CDR1 is ENHRY and CDR2 is SYGVKD. The ends were cut back, 0 bases at V and 7 bases at J, with 16 bases in the middle. The CDR3 has 16 residues.

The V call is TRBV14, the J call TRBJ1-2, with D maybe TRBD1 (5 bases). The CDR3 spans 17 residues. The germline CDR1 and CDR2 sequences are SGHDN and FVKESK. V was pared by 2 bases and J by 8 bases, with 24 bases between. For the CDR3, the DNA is TGTGCCAGCAGCCAAACCCAGTGGAGGGGATCCTATGGCGGCTACACCTTC. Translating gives CASSQTQWRGSYGGYTF.

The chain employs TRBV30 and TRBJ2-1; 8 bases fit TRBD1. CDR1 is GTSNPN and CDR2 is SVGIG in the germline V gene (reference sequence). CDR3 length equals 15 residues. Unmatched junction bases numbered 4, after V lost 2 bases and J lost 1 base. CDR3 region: CAWSPGQGSYNEQFF. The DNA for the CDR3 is TGTGCCTGGAGTCCAGGACAGGGATCCTACAATGAGCAGTTCTTC.

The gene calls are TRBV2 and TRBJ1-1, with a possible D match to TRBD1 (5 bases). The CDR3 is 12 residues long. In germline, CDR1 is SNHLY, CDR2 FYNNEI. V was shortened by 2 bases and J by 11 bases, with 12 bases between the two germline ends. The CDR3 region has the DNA TGTGCCAGCAGTGAAATAGGGGTTACCGCTTTCTTT. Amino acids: CASSEIGVTAFF.

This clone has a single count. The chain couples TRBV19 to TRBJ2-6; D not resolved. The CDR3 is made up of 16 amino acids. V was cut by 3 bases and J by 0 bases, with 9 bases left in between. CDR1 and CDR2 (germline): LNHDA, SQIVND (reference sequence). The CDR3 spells CASSMFGNSGANVLTF. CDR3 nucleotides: TGTGCCAGTAGTATGTTCGGAAACTCTGGGGCCAACGTCCTGACTTTC.

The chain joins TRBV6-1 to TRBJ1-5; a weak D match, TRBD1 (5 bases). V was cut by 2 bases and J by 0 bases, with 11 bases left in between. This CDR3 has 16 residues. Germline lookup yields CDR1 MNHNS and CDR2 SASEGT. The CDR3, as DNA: TGTGCCAGCAGTGAATCGGGGCGTTATAGCAATCAGCCCCAGCATTTT. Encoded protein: CASSESGRYSNQPQHF.